Each of the 15 T cell receptor beta chains below was sequenced from the same sample in a study of radiotherapy plus CTLA-4 blockade in lung cancer. Generated by immunoSEQ multiplex PCR, the TCRdb table keeps only in-frame clones and is missing some. The table records roughly 120,000 clones, roughly four fifths of them present only once. The sequenced sample was peripheral blood, obtained from a patient treated with radiotherapy plus ipilimumab. The receptor set was obtained from a human donor with non-small cell lung cancer that progressed on radiotherapy plus ipilimumab. Some clones in this sample may be carry-over from other donors' samples.

The V call is TRBV6-1, the J call TRBJ2-7; 7 positions agree with TRBD2. Trimming removed 4 bases from V and 5 bases from J; junction bases left unmatched: 11. CDR3 length: 15 residues. The germline V gene encodes CDR1 MNHNS and CDR2 SASEGT. The CDR3: CASSGIEGGRDEQYF. The CDR3 DNA reads TGTGCCAGCAGTGGGATCGAGGGTGGGAGGGACGAGCAGTACTTC.

V usage is TRBV9 and J usage is TRBJ1-1; 8 positions agree with TRBD1. Losses at the gene ends were 4 bases for V and 6 bases for J; bases not matched to a gene: 14. The CDR3 has 16 amino acids. Per germline, CDR1 SGDLS and CDR2 YYNGEE. Here the CDR3 reads CASSRGAGGRSAEAFF. The CDR3 nucleotides are TGTGCCAGCAGCCGAGGGGCAGGGGGCAGATCAGCTGAAGCTTTCTTT.

The chain has TRBV7-2 and TRBJ2-3, with TRBD2 matching over 12 bases. The CDR3 is 19 residues long. Germline V gene lookup returns CDR1 SGHTA and CDR2 FQGNSA. V shed 1 base, J shed 1 base, and the junction held 9 bases outside the gene matches. CDR3 sequence (DNA): TGTGCCAGCAGCTTAGTTGGAACTAGCGGGGGGAGGGGCACAGATACGCAGTATTTT. Translation gives CASSLVGTSGGRGTDTQYF.

The chain combines TRBV5-1 with TRBJ2-1; TRBD1 aligns across 8 bases. The CDR3 runs 14 residues. CDR1 is SGHRS, CDR2 YFSETQ, per germline. The V segment lost 6 bases and the J segment 5 bases; nucleotides outside the gene matches: 7. DNA of the CDR3: TGCGCCAGCACCATTGGGACAGGCCACAATGAGCAGTTCTTC. Encoded protein: CASTIGTGHNEQFF.

This clone was observed a handful of times. DNA for the CDR3: TGTGCCAGCAGCCCCGGACAGGGGAGTCAGCCCCAGCATTTT. Encoded protein: CASSPGQGSQPQHF. The rearrangement links TRBV7-9 to TRBJ1-5, with 9 positions matching TRBD1. J was trimmed by 6 bases and V by 5 bases; bases with no gene match: 5. Germline assignment: CDR1 SEHNR and CDR2 FQNEAQ (reference sequence). The CDR3 contains 14 residues.

This clone was seen a single time. The rearrangement joins TRBV7-6 to TRBJ2-5; tentatively, D is TRBD2 (6 bases). Germline assignment: CDR1 SGHVS and CDR2 FNYEAQ. Trimming shortened V by 3 bases and J by 1 base, and 12 bases separated the two germline ends. The CDR3 runs 15 residues. The chain's CDR3 is CASSFSGTAQETQYF. CDR3 nucleotides: TGTGCCAGCAGCTTCTCTGGGACTGCCCAAGAGACCCAGTACTTC.

The rearrangement links TRBV18 to TRBJ1-4, with D perhaps TRBD1 (6 bases). Germline V gene lookup returns CDR1 KGHSH and CDR2 LQKENI. The V gene lost 5 bases and the J gene lost 3 bases, with 13 bases spanning the gap. The CDR3 has 15 amino acids. As DNA, the CDR3 is TGTGCCAGCTCAGACCAGGGGATACCTAATGAAAAACTGTTTTTT. It is translated as CASSDQGIPNEKLFF. Combining the CDR3 with reference TRBV18 and TRBJ1-4 gives the whole variable domain NAGVMQNPRHLVRRRGQEARLRCSPMKGHSHVYWYRQLPEEGLKFMVYLQKENIIDESGMPKERFSAEFPKEGPSILRIQQVVRGDSAAYFCASSDQGIPNEKLFFGSGTQLSVL.

Only a few counts were recorded for this clone. J is TRBJ1-1 and V is TRBV6-1; D is uncertain. Germline CDR1 MNHNS, CDR2 SASEGT. Trimming left V 2 bases short and J 7 bases short, with 11 bases between. The CDR3 sequence is 13 residues long. This chain's CDR3 is CASSEKWWNEAFF. In DNA, the CDR3 is TGTGCCAGCAGTGAAAAGTGGTGGAATGAAGCTTTCTTT.

V gene TRBV30 combines with J gene TRBJ2-7; D remains ambiguous. Trimming left V 1 base short and J 2 bases short, with 9 bases between. CDR3 length equals 13 residues. Per germline, CDR1 GTSNPN and CDR2 SVGIG (reference sequence). The CDR3 DNA follows: TGTGCCTGGAGTGGGCAGGATCCCTACGAGCAGTACTTC. This codes for CAWSGQDPYEQYF.

This chain joins TRBV9 and TRBJ1-2, with a possible D match to TRBD1 (6 bases). The ends were cut back, 0 bases at V and 4 bases at J, with 10 bases in the middle. The CDR3 totals 14 residues. Germline V CDR1 and CDR2: SGDLS, YYNGEE. The CDR3 region is CASSVGTDSYGYTF. The CDR3 DNA sequence: TGTGCCAGCAGCGTAGGGACGGACAGCTATGGCTACACCTTC.

V usage is TRBV5-5 and J usage is TRBJ1-2; D might be TRBD1 (5 bases). The CDR3 runs 16 residues. The V gene's germline CDR1 is SGHKS and CDR2 YYEKEE (reference sequence). Trimming took 4 bases from V and 3 from J, leaving 19 bases between them. The chain's CDR3 is CASSPSGTAVDYGYTF. The CDR3, as DNA: TGTGCCAGCAGCCCGTCCGGGACGGCGGTGGACTATGGCTACACCTTC.

This chain uses TRBV4-3 with TRBJ1-1; weak D call: TRBD1 (5 bases). Trimming left V 1 base short and J 0 bases short, with 21 bases between. CDR3 length: 19 amino acids. Germline values: CDR1 LGHNA, CDR2 YSLEER. Written as DNA, the CDR3 is TGCGCCAGCAGCCAAGTGCGGGGAACAGGAGGGGCGGTGAACACTGAAGCTTTCTTT. Translating gives CASSQVRGTGGAVNTEAFF.

This clone is a singleton in its sample. The chain couples TRBV5-6 to TRBJ1-1, with no clear D. Germline CDR1 and CDR2: SGHDT and YYEEEE. Trimming took off 2 bases at V and 8 bases at J, with 13 bases between the two ends. The CDR3 totals 13 residues. CDR3 in DNA: TGTGCCAGCAGCTTAAGAGTTTACGCCGAAGCTTTCTTT. This gives the protein CASSLRVYAEAFF.

The chain has TRBV28 and TRBJ2-5, with a possible D match to TRBD1 (5 bases). Germline CDR1 and CDR2: MDHEN and SYDVKM. V dropped 5 bases and J dropped 0 bases, with 7 bases sitting between them. This CDR3 is built from 13 residues. The CDR3 here is CASSRQYQETQYF. DNA for the CDR3: TGTGCCAGCAGTCGACAGTACCAAGAGACCCAGTACTTC.

The chain employs TRBV15 and TRBJ1-3; TRBD1 is a possible D gene (5 bases). Germline V gene sequence: CDR1 LNHNV, CDR2 YYDKDF (reference sequence). The length of the CDR3 is 16 residues. Trimming removed 0 bases from V and 0 bases from J, with 9 bases in between. The CDR3 is CATSRDLDSSGNTIYF. The CDR3 DNA reads as TGTGCCACCAGCAGAGATCTCGACAGCTCTGGAAACACCATATATTTT. The full variable domain, with the rest looked up from reference TRBV15 and TRBJ1-3, is DAMVIQNPRYQVTQFGKPVTLSCSQTLNHNVMYWYQQKSSQAPKLLFHYYDKDFNNEADTPDNFQSRRPNTSFCFLDIRSPGLGDTAMYLCATSRDLDSSGNTIYFGEGSWLTVV.